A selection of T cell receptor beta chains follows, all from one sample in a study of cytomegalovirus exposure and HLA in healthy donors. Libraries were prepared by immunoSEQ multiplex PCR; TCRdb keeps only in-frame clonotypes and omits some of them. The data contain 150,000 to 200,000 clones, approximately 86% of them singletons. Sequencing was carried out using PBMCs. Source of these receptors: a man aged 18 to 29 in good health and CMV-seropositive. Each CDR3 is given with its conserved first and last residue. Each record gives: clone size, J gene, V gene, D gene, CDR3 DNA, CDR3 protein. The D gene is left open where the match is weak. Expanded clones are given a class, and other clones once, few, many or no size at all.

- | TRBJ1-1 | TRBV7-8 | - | TGTGCCAGCAGCTCCCAGGGGAACAGTGAAGCTTTCTTT | CASSSQGNSEAFF
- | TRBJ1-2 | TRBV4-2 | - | TGTGCCACAGGGGTTAACGATGGCTACACCTTC | CATGVNDGYTF
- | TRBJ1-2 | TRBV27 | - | TGTGCCAGCAGCTTCGAGGGTGGTGGCTACACCTTC | CASSFEGGGYTF
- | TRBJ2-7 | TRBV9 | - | TGTGCCAGCAGCGTAGTAGCGGAGGACGAGCAGTACTTC | CASSVVAEDEQYF
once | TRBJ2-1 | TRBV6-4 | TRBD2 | TGTGCCAGCAGTGACTCTGAGGCGGGAGTCCGGTTCTTC | CASSDSEAGVRFF
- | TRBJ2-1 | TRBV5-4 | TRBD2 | TGTGCCAGCAGCTTGGTACAGCGGGGTCGTAATGAGCAGTTCTTC | CASSLVQRGRNEQFF
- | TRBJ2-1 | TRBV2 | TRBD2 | TGTGCCAGCAGACCCGGGACTAGCGGGAGGTACAATGAGCAGTTCTTC | CASRPGTSGRYNEQFF
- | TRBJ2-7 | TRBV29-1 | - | TGCAGCGTTGGAGGCAGGGCAGCCTACGAGCAGTACTTC | CSVGGRAAYEQYF
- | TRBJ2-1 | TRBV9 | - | TGTGCCAGCAGCGCAGGGTTCGGCAATGAGCAGTTCTTC | CASSAGFGNEQFF
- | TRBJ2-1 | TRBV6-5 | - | TGTGCCAGCAGTACATCAATGGATGAGCAGTTCTTC | CASSTSMDEQFF
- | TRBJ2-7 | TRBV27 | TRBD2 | TGTGCCAGCAGTCGAAAAGGGGCGGGGGGCCTTGACGAGCAGTACTTC | CASSRKGAGGLDEQYF
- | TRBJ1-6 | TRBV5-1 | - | TGCGCCAGCAGCTTGGATTCCGGCAGGAGGGCCTCTTCACCCCTCCACTTT | CASSLDSGRRASSPLHF
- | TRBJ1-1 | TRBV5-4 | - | TGTGCCACCATGAAACAGGACGGGAGCACTGAAGCTTTCTTT | CATMKQDGSTEAFF
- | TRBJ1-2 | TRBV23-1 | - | TGCGCCAGCAGTCAAAGAGAGAACAGGTTGGCTGGCTACACCTTC | CASSQRENRLAGYTF
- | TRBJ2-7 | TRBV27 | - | TGTGCCAGCAGGGAAGGTTCAAGCGGCCTCAAGCAGTACTTC | CASREGSSGLKQYF
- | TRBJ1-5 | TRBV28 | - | TGTGCCAGCAGCCTGGTGGGGGGACTGGATCAGCCCCAGCATTTT | CASSLVGGLDQPQHF
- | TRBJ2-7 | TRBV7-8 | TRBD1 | TGTGCCAGCAGCCCGGGACAGGGGGTATACGAGCAGTACTTC | CASSPGQGVYEQYF
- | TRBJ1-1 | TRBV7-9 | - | TGTGCCAGCAGCCCGTCGGGGAGGACTGAAGCTTTCTTT | CASSPSGRTEAFF
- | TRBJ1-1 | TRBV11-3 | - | TGTGCCAGCAGCCCCGGCGGGCAGCTGAACACTGAAGCTTTCTTT | CASSPGGQLNTEAFF
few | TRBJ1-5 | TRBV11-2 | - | TGTGCCAGCAGCCCATCGGAGAATCAGCCCCAGCATTTT | CASSPSENQPQHF
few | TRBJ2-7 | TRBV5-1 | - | TGCGCCAGCAGCTTGGCCGGCTCCTACGAGCAGTACTTC | CASSLAGSYEQYF
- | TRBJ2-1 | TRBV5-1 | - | TGCGCCAGCAGCTTGGGGAGTGCGAATGAGCAGTTCTTC | CASSLGSANEQFF
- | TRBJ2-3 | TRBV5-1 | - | TGCGCCAGCGGGGGGGATACGCAGTATTTT | CASGGDTQYF
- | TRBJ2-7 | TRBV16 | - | TGTGCCAGCAGCCAAATCATGTCCCTAGCCTCCTACGAGCAGTACTTC | CASSQIMSLASYEQYF
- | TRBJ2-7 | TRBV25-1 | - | TGTGCCAGCAGTGAATCACGGGAGCAGTACTTC | CASSESREQYF
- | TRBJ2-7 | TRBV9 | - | TGTGCCAGCAGCGCAGGACTGCTCGGGGAGCAGTACTTC | CASSAGLLGEQYF
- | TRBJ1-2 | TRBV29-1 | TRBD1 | TGCAGCGTGACGACAGGGCCCGGCTATGGCTACACTTTC | CSVTTGPGYGYTF
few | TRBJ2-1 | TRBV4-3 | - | TGCGCCAGCAGCCAAGCTGCTAGCGTGGTCTACAATGAGCAGTTCTTC | CASSQAASVVYNEQFF
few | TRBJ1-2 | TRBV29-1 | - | TGCAGCGCATACAGGGACGGCTACACCTTC | CSAYRDGYTF
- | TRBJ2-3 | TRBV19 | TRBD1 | TGTGCCAGTATGGGGACAGGGGGCCGGAATACGCAGTATTTT | CASMGTGGRNTQYF